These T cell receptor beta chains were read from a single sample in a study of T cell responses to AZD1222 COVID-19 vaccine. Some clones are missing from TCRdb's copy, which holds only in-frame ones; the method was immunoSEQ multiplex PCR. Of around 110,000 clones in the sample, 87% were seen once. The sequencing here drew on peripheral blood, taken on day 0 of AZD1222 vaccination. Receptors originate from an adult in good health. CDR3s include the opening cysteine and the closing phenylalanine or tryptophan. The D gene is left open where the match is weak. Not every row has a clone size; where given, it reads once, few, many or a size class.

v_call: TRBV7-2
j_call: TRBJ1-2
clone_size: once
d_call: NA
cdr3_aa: CASSDRRGNGYTF
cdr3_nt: TGTGCCAGCAGCGACCGGCGGGGGAATGGCTACACCTTC

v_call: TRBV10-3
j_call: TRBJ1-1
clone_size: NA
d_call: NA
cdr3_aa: CAITQGPNTEAFF
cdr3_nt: TGTGCCATCACCCAGGGCCCGAACACTGAAGCTTTCTTT

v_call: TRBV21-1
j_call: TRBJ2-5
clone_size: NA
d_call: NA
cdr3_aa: CASSKVSGEETQYF
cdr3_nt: TGTGCCAGCAGCAAAGTTTCGGGGGAAGAGACCCAGTACTTC

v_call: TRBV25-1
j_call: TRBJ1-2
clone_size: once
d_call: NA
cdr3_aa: CASSEERGYGYTF
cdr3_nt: TGTGCCAGCAGTGAAGAAAGGGGCTATGGCTACACCTTC

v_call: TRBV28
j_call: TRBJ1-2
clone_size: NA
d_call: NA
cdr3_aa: CASSPGLQGASSLANYGYTF
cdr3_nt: TGTGCCAGCAGTCCCGGGCTACAGGGTGCTTCCTCGTTAGCTAACTATGGCTACACCTTC

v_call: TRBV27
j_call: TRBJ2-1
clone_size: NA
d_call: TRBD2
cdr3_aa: CASSQVAGVEQFF
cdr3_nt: TGTGCCAGCAGTCAGGTAGCGGGAGTAGAGCAGTTCTTC

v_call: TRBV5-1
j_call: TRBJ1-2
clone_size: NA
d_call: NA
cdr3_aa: CASSLEGGYGYTF
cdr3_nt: TGCGCCAGCAGCTTGGAGGGTGGATATGGCTACACCTTC

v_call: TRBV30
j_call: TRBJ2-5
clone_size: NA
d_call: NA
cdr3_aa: CAWDDDGETQYF
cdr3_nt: TGTGCCTGGGATGACGACGGGGAGACCCAGTACTTC

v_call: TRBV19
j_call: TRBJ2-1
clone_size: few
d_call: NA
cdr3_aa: CASSWGLYNEQFF
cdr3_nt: TGTGCCAGTAGCTGGGGTCTCTACAATGAGCAGTTCTTC

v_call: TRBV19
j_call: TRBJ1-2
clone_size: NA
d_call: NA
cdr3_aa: CASSSGLTMYGYTF
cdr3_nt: TGTGCCAGTAGTTCGGGGCTGACGATGTATGGCTACACCTTC

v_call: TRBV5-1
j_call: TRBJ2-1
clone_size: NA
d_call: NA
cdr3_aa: CASSSIGEHNEQFF
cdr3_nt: TGCGCCAGCAGCTCTATAGGGGAACACAATGAGCAGTTCTTC

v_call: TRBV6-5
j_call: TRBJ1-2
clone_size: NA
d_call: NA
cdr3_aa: CASSYLNRDGYTF
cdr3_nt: TGTGCCAGCAGTTACTTAAACAGGGACGGCTACACCTTC

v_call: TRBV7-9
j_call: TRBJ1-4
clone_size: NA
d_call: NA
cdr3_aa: CASSRPGDSYAATNEKLFF
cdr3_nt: TGTGCCAGCAGCCGACCGGGAGATTCGTACGCCGCAACTAATGAAAAACTGTTTTTT

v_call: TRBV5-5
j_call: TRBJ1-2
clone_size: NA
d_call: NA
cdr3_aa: CASSLGGFSTYGYTF
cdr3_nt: TGTGCCAGCAGCTTGGGGGGATTTTCAACTTATGGCTACACCTTC

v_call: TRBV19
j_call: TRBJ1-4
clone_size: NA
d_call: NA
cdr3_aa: CASSIVGGLNEKLFF
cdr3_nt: TGTGCCAGTAGTATAGTCGGGGGTTTAAATGAAAAACTGTTTTTT

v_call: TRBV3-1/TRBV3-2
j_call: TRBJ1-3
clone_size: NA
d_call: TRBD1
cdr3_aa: CASSQVSRDRTNTIYF
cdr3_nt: TGTGCCAGCAGCCAAGTCTCCCGGGACAGAACAAACACCATATATTTT

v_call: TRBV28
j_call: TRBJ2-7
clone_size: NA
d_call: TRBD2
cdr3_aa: CASRVLASYEQYF
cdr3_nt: TGTGCCAGTCGCGTACTAGCGAGCTACGAGCAGTACTTC

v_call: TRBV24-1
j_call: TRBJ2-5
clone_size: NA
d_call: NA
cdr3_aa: CATSDSIPGGETQYF
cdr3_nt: TGTGCCACCAGTGATTCCATCCCAGGGGGGGAGACCCAGTACTTC

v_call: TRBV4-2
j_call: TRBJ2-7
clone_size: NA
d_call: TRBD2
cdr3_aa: CASSQEGLAFYEQYF
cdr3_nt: TGTGCCAGCAGCCAAGAGGGACTAGCGTTCTACGAGCAGTACTTC

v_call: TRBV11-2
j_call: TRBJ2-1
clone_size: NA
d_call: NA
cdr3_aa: CASSLEGSPYNEQFF
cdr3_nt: TGTGCCAGCAGCTTAGAGGGGAGTCCCTACAATGAGCAGTTCTTC

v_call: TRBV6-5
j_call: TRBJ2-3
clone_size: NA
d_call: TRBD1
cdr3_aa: CASRGQGTGTQYF
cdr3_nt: TGTGCCAGCAGGGGACAGGGGACAGGTACGCAGTATTTT

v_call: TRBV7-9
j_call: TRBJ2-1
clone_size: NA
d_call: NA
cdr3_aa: CASSLAGLLSEQFF
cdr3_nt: TGTGCCAGCAGCTTAGCAGGTCTCCTGAGTGAGCAGTTCTTC

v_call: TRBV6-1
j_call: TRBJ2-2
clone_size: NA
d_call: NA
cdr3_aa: CASSDTTFYTGELFF
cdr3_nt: TGTGCCAGCAGTGACACGACTTTCTACACCGGGGAGCTGTTTTTT

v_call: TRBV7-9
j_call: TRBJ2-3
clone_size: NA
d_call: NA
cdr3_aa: CASSLRARGTDTQYF
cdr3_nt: TGTGCCAGCAGCTTACGGGCCAGGGGCACAGATACGCAGTATTTT

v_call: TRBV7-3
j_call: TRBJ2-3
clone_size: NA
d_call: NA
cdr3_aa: CASSPAGDTQYF
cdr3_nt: TGTGCCAGCAGCCCCGCAGGGGATACGCAGTATTTT

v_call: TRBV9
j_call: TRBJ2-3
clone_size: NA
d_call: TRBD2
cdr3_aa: CASSPYLSSGVGSDTQYF
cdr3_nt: TGTGCCAGCAGCCCCTACCTCTCTAGCGGGGTAGGGTCAGATACGCAGTATTTT

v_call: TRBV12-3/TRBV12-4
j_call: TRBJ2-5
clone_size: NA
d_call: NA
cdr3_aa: CASSLQGPKIYF
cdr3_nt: TGTGCCAGCAGTTTACAGGGTCCGAAAATATACTTC

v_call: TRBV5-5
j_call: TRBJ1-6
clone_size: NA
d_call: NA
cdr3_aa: CASSYDRSPYNSPLHF
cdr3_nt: TGTGCCAGCAGCTACGACAGAAGTCCTTATAATTCACCCCTCCACTTT

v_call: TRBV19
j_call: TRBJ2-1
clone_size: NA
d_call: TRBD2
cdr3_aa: CASKCGSGEVYNEQFF
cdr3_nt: TGTGCCAGTAAGTGTGGGAGCGGGGAGGTTTACAATGAGCAGTTCTTC

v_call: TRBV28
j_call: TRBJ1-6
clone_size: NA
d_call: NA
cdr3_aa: CASSRPLVF
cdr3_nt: TGTGCCAGCAGTCGTCCCCTAGTCTTT

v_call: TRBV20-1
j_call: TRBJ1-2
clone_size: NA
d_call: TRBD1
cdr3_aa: CSASQGQGSHGYTF
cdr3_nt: TGCAGTGCTAGTCAAGGACAGGGGAGCCATGGCTACACCTTC

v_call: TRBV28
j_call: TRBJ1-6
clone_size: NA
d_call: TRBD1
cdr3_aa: CASSLRDRGYSPLHF
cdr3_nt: TGTGCCAGCAGTTTACGGGACAGGGGTTATTCACCCCTCCACTTT

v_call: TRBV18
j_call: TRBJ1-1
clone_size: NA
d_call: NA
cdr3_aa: CASSPLENTEAFF
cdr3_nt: TGTGCCAGCTCACCCCTGGAGAACACTGAAGCTTTCTTT

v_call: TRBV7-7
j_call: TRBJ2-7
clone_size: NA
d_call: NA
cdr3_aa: CASSLAGSDEQYF
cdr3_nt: TGTGCCAGCAGCTTAGCAGGGTCGGACGAGCAGTACTTC

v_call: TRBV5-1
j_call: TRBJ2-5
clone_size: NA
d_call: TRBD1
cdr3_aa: CASSLGGTGKETQYF
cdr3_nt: TGCGCCAGCAGCTTGGGTGGGACAGGGAAAGAGACCCAGTACTTC

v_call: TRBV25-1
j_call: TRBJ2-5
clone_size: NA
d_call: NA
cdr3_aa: CASMGTAETQYF
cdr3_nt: TGTGCCAGCATGGGGACTGCGGAGACCCAGTACTTC

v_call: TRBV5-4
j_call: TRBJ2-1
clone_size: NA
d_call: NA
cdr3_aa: CASSLAGIGANEQFF
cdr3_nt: TGTGCCAGCAGCTTGGCCGGAATTGGGGCCAATGAGCAGTTCTTC

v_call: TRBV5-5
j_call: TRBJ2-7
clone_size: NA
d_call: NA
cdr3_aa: CASSLERRYEQYF
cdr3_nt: TGTGCCAGCAGCTTGGAACGCCGCTACGAGCAGTACTTC

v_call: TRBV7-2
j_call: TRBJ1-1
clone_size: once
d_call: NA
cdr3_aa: CASSFQGRGTEAFF
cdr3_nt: TGTGCCAGCAGCTTCCAGGGACGGGGAACTGAAGCTTTCTTT

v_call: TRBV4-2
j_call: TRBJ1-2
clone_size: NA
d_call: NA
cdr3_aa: CASSPTGIGGYTF
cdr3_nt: TGTGCCAGCAGCCCCACAGGGATAGGAGGCTACACCTTC

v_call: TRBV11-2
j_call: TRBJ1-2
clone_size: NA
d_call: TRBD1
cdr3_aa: CASSLGDRGDGYTF
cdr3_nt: TGTGCCAGCAGCTTAGGGGACAGGGGAGATGGCTACACCTTC